The rows below give T cell receptor beta chains drawn from one sample of a study of T-cell memory formation after mild COVID-19. TCRdb fed the 5' RACE reads into MiXCR, producing one record per CDR3 protein. The data hold 110,000 to 150,000 distinct CDR3 sequences, with 25% observed a single time. Sequenced input: PBMCs or a T cell subset sorted from them (not recorded which). These receptors were collected from an adult woman who had mild COVID-19 (a few samples of this study predate the infection). Cell type and time point are not known. CDR3s include the opening cysteine and the closing phenylalanine or tryptophan. The D gene is left open where the match is weak. A clone size is listed for some rows: how often the clone was seen (once, few, many), or a class if it is expanded.

d_call j_call v_call clone_size cdr3_nt cdr3_aa
TRBD1 TRBJ1-1 TRBV6-5 - TGTGCCAGCAGCAGGGGGTTCGAAGCTTTCTTT CASSRGFEAFF
- TRBJ2-3 TRBV20-1 - TGCAGTGCTCCTAGCCCGCCAGATACGCAGTATTTT CSAPSPPDTQYF
- TRBJ2-3 TRBV9 few TGTGCCAGCAGCGTAGGAGGACGGGCAGATACGCAGTATTTT CASSVGGRADTQYF
- TRBJ2-1 TRBV9 - TGTGCCAGCAGCGTGGCAGGGCCTTACAATGAGCAGTTCTTC CASSVAGPYNEQFF
- TRBJ2-3 TRBV29-1 - TGCAGCGTTGAAGATCGGGGTGAGACAGATACGCAGTATTTT CSVEDRGETDTQYF
- TRBJ1-5 TRBV28 few TGTGCCAGCAGTTTCCCTCAGGTCAGGGCGAATAGCAATCAGCCCCAGCATTTT CASSFPQVRANSNQPQHF
- TRBJ1-6 TRBV7-3 many TGTGCCAGAAATGGGTGGAACAGCCACTCCAGCTCCTATAATTCACCCCTCCACTTT CARNGWNSHSSSYNSPLHF
TRBD1 TRBJ2-4 TRBV12-3/TRBV12-4 - TGTGCCAGCAGTCCATGGGACAGCCCTATTCAGTACTTC CASSPWDSPIQYF
- TRBJ2-5 TRBV7-3 few TGTGCCAGCAGCCCAGGGCGGGGCCAAGAGACCCAGTACTTC CASSPGRGQETQYF
- TRBJ2-3 TRBV4-1 - TGCGCCAGCAGCCAAGGGGCATCAGTTAGCGGTGATACGCAGTATTTT CASSQGASVSGDTQYF
- TRBJ2-1 TRBV12-3/TRBV12-4 few TGTGCCAGCAGTCTGGGGGGGCCCATCTTC CASSLGGPIF
TRBD2 TRBJ2-7 TRBV20-1 - TGCAGTGCTAGATCCCGGGGGGACTACGAGCAGTACTTC CSARSRGDYEQYF
- TRBJ1-1 TRBV6-6 many TGTGCCAGCAGTGATTTGGAAGCTTTCTTT CASSDLEAFF
TRBD2 TRBJ2-3 TRBV2 many TGTGCCAGCAGTGAGGGGAATAGCGGGTTAAGGTATTTT CASSEGNSGLRYF
TRBD2 TRBJ2-1 TRBV2 few TGTGCCAGCAGTGACCCCTCTAGCGGGAACTACAATGAGCAGTTCTTC CASSDPSSGNYNEQFF
- TRBJ2-1 TRBV7-6 - TGTGCCAGCAGCTTAGTGGGTGAAGTGAATGAGCAGTTCTTC CASSLVGEVNEQFF
- TRBJ2-2 TRBV5-1 few TGCGCCAGCAGCTTGGTGGGGGAGGCCGGGGAGCTGTTTTTT CASSLVGEAGELFF
- TRBJ2-3 TRBV12-3/TRBV12-4 - TGTGCCAGCAGTCCTCCGACCGTGACAGATACGCAGTATTTT CASSPPTVTDTQYF
TRBD2 TRBJ2-1 TRBV29-1 - TGCAGCGTCCCAGCGGGGGGCAATGAGCAGTTCTTC CSVPAGGNEQFF
TRBD1 TRBJ2-3 TRBV7-9 - TGTGCCAGCAGCTTACCCGGGACAGTCCTGGGCACAGATACGCAGTATTTT CASSLPGTVLGTDTQYF
- TRBJ1-3 TRBV7-9 - TGTGCCAGCAGCACCACCAGGGTCTCGGCTGGAAACACCATATATTTT CASSTTRVSAGNTIYF
TRBD1 TRBJ2-7 TRBV29-1 - TGCAGCGTGGACGGGACAGGGAGCTCCTACGAGCAGTACTTC CSVDGTGSSYEQYF
TRBD2 TRBJ2-7 TRBV5-1 few TGCGCCAGCAGCCAAGGAGCGGGAGTGGGCGAGCAGTACTTC CASSQGAGVGEQYF
- TRBJ1-4 TRBV20-1 - TGCAGTGCTAGATCATTGGGGGGCACGAGGGAACTGTTTTTT CSARSLGGTRELFF
- TRBJ2-6 TRBV5-1 - TGCGCCAGCAGCTCCGGACCCCAGGACGGGCCTTACTCTGGGGCCAACGTCCTGACTTTC CASSSGPQDGPYSGANVLTF
- TRBJ2-7 TRBV12-3/TRBV12-4 few TGTGCCAGCAGTGGTGCTCTCGGGAGCGCCTACGAGCAGTACTTC CASSGALGSAYEQYF
TRBD1 TRBJ1-5 TRBV12-3/TRBV12-4 few TGTGCCAGCAGTCCGGGCGGGACAGGGTTCAATCAGCCCCAGCATTTT CASSPGGTGFNQPQHF
- TRBJ1-1 TRBV27 - TGTGCCAGCAGTACGTCTATGAACACTGAAGCTTTCTTT CASSTSMNTEAFF
- TRBJ2-7 TRBV28 few TGTGCCAGCAGTTTACTGCGCGAGCAGTACTTC CASSLLREQYF
- TRBJ1-1 TRBV5-8 - TGTGCCAGCAGCTTGGACCCAGTCGGGGTCACTGAAGCTTTCTTT CASSLDPVGVTEAFF
TRBD2 TRBJ2-7 TRBV7-6 few TGTGCCAGCAGCTTTGAGACTAGCGGTACCTACGAGCAGTACTTC CASSFETSGTYEQYF
- TRBJ1-2 TRBV27 - TGTGCCAGCAGTTTAGGCGGGTCTGCTGGCTACACCTTC CASSLGGSAGYTF
- TRBJ2-7 TRBV20-1 few TGCAGTGCTAGGTGGGAAGAGCAGTACTTC CSARWEEQYF
TRBD2 TRBJ2-1 TRBV7-9 - TGTGCCAGCAGCACGGGACTAGCCAGTGAGCAGTTCTTC CASSTGLASEQFF
- TRBJ2-2 TRBV18 - TGTGCCAGCTCCACCCCAGGGACCGGGGAGCTGTTTTTT CASSTPGTGELFF
TRBD2 TRBJ2-5 TRBV12-3/TRBV12-4 - TGTGCCAGCAAGTCGACTAGCGGGAGTCCAGAGACCCAGTACTTC CASKSTSGSPETQYF
- TRBJ2-2 TRBV12-3/TRBV12-4 few TGTGCCAGCTTGTCCTCCGAAGGGGGATACACCGGGGAGCTGTTTTTT CASLSSEGGYTGELFF
- TRBJ1-1 TRBV29-1 few TGCAGCGCTCGGTGGGGGGAGTTGGGCACTGAAGCTTTCTTT CSARWGELGTEAFF
- TRBJ2-7 TRBV6-6 few TGTGCCAGCAGTTACGAGGAGACCGACGAGCAGTACTTC CASSYEETDEQYF
TRBD2 TRBJ2-1 TRBV4-2 - TGTGCCAGCAGCCAAGATAGGTTAGGACCTAGCGGAGATCGGCGTGAGCAGTTCTTC CASSQDRLGPSGDRREQFF
TRBD1 TRBJ1-1 TRBV24-1 - TGTGCCACCAGTGCAGGGGGGAACACTGAAGCTTTCTTT CATSAGGNTEAFF
TRBD1 TRBJ2-7 TRBV5-1 few TGCGCCAGCAGCTTGGTCACAGGGGGGACCTACGAGCAGTACTTC CASSLVTGGTYEQYF
- TRBJ2-7 TRBV7-6 - TGTGCCAGCAGCTTTAGAAAAAACGAGCAGTACTTC CASSFRKNEQYF
- TRBJ1-1 TRBV7-9 - TGTGCCAGCAGCTTAGCAGGGACTCCCGAAGGTTCTGAAGCTTTCTTT CASSLAGTPEGSEAFF
- TRBJ2-1 TRBV4-3 few TGCGCCAGCAGCCAAGATTGGCTAGCTGGGGTCAATGAGCAGTTCTTC CASSQDWLAGVNEQFF
TRBD1 TRBJ2-1 TRBV12-3/TRBV12-4 few TGTGCCAGCAGTTTCGACAGGGCCCTCTACAATGAGCAGTTCTTC CASSFDRALYNEQFF
- TRBJ2-7 TRBV15 few TGTGCCACCAGCAGAGTGGGGGGTGCAATCTACGAGCAGTACTTC CATSRVGGAIYEQYF
- TRBJ2-3 TRBV20-1 - TGCAGTGCTAGCCACAGCGAAATGAATTTT CSASHSEMNF
TRBD1 TRBJ1-2 TRBV25-1 few TGTGCCAGCAGTACTTGGGACAGCCCTACAAACTATGGCTACACCTTC CASSTWDSPTNYGYTF
- TRBJ2-7 TRBV28 many TGTGCCAGCAGTCCTATGACAGGATCCTACGAGCAGTACTTC CASSPMTGSYEQYF